Detailed here is one T cell receptor (beta chain). This specimen comes from a study of response to subunit inactivated influenza vaccine. The V gene lost 4 bases and the J gene lost 8 bases, with 23 bases spanning the gap. This CDR3 contains 16 residues. Germline CDR1 and CDR2: KGHDR and SFDVKD. TCRdb used MiXCR to reprocess the RT-PCR reads, holding one entry per CDR3 protein. Here the sample spans hundreds of thousands of distinct CDR3 sequences, roughly 15% being singletons. This rearrangement joins TRBV24-1 to TRBJ2-7; D gene uncertain. The input for sequencing was PBMCs from blood, taken 14 to 15 days before vaccination. This receptor was identified in a man aged 50 to 59 who received an inactivated influenza vaccine. The CDR3 is CATSERTAGSPTKQYF. The CDR3, as DNA: TGTGCCACCAGTGAGCGCACGGCCGGTTCTCCTACGAAGCAGTACTTC.